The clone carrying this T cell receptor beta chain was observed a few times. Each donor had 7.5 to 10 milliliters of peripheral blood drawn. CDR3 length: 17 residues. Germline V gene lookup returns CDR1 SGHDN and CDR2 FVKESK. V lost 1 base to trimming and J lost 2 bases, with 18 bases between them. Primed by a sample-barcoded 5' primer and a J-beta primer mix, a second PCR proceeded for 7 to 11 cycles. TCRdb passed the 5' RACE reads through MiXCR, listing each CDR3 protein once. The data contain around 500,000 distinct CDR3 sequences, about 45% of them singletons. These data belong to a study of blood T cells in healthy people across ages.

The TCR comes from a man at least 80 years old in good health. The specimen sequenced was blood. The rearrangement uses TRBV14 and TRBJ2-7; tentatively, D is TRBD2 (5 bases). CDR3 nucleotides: TGTGCCAGCAGCCAAGGACTGGGGAGACACTCAGCCTACGAGCAGTACTTC. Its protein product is CASSQGLGRHSAYEQYF.